This T cell receptor (beta chain) was captured in a study of technical replicates of blood from a handful of donors. Per germline, CDR1 SEHNR and CDR2 FQNEAQ (reference sequence). There are 16 residues in the CDR3. The V segment lost 1 base and the J segment 7 bases; nucleotides outside the gene matches: 8. The data were produced by immunoSEQ multiplex PCR, yet TCRdb's version contains in-frame clones alone and is incomplete. The table lists about 73,000 clones, approximately 93% of them singletons, with 0.25% to 0.3% in the top ten. Sample: T cells isolated from PBMCs. This chain links TRBV7-9 with TRBJ2-7; 12 bases agree with TRBD2. This TCR was recovered from a human donor in good health. CDR3 coding DNA: TGTGCCAGCAGCTTAGTTCGTCTAGCGGGAGGGCAGGAGCAGTACTTC. Amino acid sequence: CASSLVRLAGGQEQYF.